This TCR beta chain was sequenced for a study of CD8 T cells in Susac syndrome. Random-hexamer reverse transcription was applied to 0.5 to 1 ug RNA. TCRdb called the immunoSEQ multiplex PCR reads again in MiXCR, with one record for every CDR3 protein. The table has about 25,000 distinct CDR3 sequences, 94% seen once; the top ten hold roughly 0.27%. The V segment lost 5 bases and the J segment 2 bases; nucleotides outside the gene matches: 10. The CDR3 totals 16 residues. Per germline, CDR1 SGHVS and CDR2 FNYEAQ. Material: CD8+ T cells from PBMCs. This chain connects TRBV7-6 to TRBJ2-7; TRBD1 aligns across 9 bases. This receptor was identified in a human donor in good health. This chain's CDR3 is CASSPASGQGAYEQYF. The CDR3 DNA sequence: TGTGCCAGCAGCCCGGCTTCGGGACAGGGAGCCTACGAGCAGTACTTC.